Shown below are 18 T cell receptor beta chains from a single sample sequenced in a study of cytotoxic CD8 clonotypes in ibrutinib-treated CLL (dated by TCRdb to the early 2020s). Library prep was done by the immunoSEQ multiplex PCR assay. TCRdb took over this immuneACCESS table, retaining in-frame rearrangements with V and J assigned. Such tables are incomplete; in checked studies, under half of the missing clones stem from an unresolved V gene, and the remainder is unexplained. The sample table lists more than 85,000 clones, roughly three quarters of them with a count of one. Of the sample, around 23% falls within the top ten clones. Interpreted using the paper, the time point label stands for: around 25 months on ibrutinib. This specimen was PBMCs, taken after 24 months of ibrutinib treatment. The receptors were gathered from a human donor with chronic lymphocytic leukemia.

J is TRBJ2-7 and V is TRBV18; 8 bases are shared with TRBD1. With V trimmed by 1 base and J by 3 bases, 14 bases remained unmatched. Germline V gene sequence: CDR1 KGHSH, CDR2 LQKENI. This CDR3 has 18 residues. CDR3 amino acids: CASSPLNLAWTGNYEQYF. DNA of the CDR3: TGTGCCAGCTCACCACTGAATCTTGCCTGGACAGGGAACTACGAGCAGTACTTC.

CDR3: CASSSDRKGAPLHF. The CDR3 nucleotides are TGTGCCAGCAGCTCCGACAGGAAGGGCGCACCCCTCCACTTT. The rearrangement joins TRBV7-2 to TRBJ1-6; perhaps TRBD1 as D (6 bases). The ends were cut back, 4 bases at V and 11 bases at J, with 15 bases in the middle. The CDR3 extends over 14 amino acids. The germline CDR1 and CDR2 sequences are SGHTA and FQGNSA. The whole variable domain, filled in from reference TRBV7-2 and TRBJ1-6, reads GAGVSQSPSNKVTEKGKDVELRCDPISGHTALYWYRQSLGQGLEFLIYFQGNSAPDKSGLPSDRFSAERTGGSVSTLTIQRTQQEDSAVYLCASSSDRKGAPLHFGNGTRLTVT.

The J gene is TRBJ1-3, the V gene TRBV7-2; D is perhaps TRBD1 (5 bases). Between the trimmed V and J ends, which lost 1 base and 2 bases, there was a span of 6 bases. Germline CDR1 reads SGHTA; CDR2 reads FQGNSA. The CDR3 sequence is 14 residues long. CDR3 bases: TGTGCCAGCAGCTTAGGGGGGGCTGGAAACACCATATATTTT. The encoded protein is CASSLGGAGNTIYF.

The J gene is TRBJ2-7, the V gene TRBV7-3; no definite D call. The germline gives CDR1 SGHTA, CDR2 FQGTGA. The CDR3 is 12 residues long. With 5 bases removed from V and 2 bases from J, the gap between germline ends came to 7 bases. The CDR3, as DNA: TGTGCCAGCAGCCCCAACCCCTACGAGCAGTACTTC. It specifies CASSPNPYEQYF.

The genes are TRBV6-1 and TRBJ2-1; the match to TRBD1 covers 9 bases. In germline, CDR1 is MNHNS, CDR2 SASEGT. V dropped 0 bases and J dropped 5; count of bases not matched to a gene: 5. The CDR3 covers 16 residues. In DNA form, the CDR3 reads TGTGCCAGCAGTGAAGCCGGGACAGGGCTAAACAATGAGCAGTTCTTC. As protein: CASSEAGTGLNNEQFF.

This clone appeared once. This rearrangement joins TRBV4-2 to TRBJ1-1; D call uncertain. The V end was cut by 0 bases, the J end by 0 bases, with 11 bases between. The CDR3 is 16 amino acids. The V gene's germline CDR1 is LGHNA and CDR2 YNFKEQ. CDR3 coding DNA: TGTGCCAGCAGCCAAGATGTAACCATAGTGAACACTGAAGCTTTCTTT. It codes for CASSQDVTIVNTEAFF.

This clone was seen more than once but under ten times. The chain links TRBV6-6 to TRBJ1-2, with D unclear. The V and J ends lost 0 bases and 8 bases respectively, with 13 bases between them. This CDR3 is 14 amino acids long. CDR1 MNHNY and CDR2 SVGAGI come from the germline V gene (reference sequence). In nucleotides, the CDR3 is TGTGCCAGCAGTTACTCCGAGTGGGTGGAAGGCTACACCTTC. Translation: CASSYSEWVEGYTF.

This sequence joins TRBV11-2 and TRBJ2-3, with D uncertain. Germline V lookup: CDR1 SGHAT, CDR2 FQNNGV. V lost 3 bases and J lost 1, with 11 bases in between. This CDR3 spans 15 amino acids. The CDR3 DNA follows: TGTGCCAGCAGCTTTTGGGGTCGGGGCACAGATACGCAGTATTTT. Protein sequence: CASSFWGRGTDTQYF.

This rearrangement joins TRBV6-1 to TRBJ1-5; D possibly corresponds to TRBD1 (6 bases). This CDR3 contains 14 residues. V was cut by 7 bases and J by 3 bases, with 13 bases left in between. Germline values: CDR1 MNHNS, CDR2 SASEGT. This CDR3 is CASTTGRANQPQHF. CDR3 sequence (DNA): TGTGCCAGCACCACAGGGAGAGCCAATCAGCCCCAGCATTTT.

V gene TRBV6-1 combines with J gene TRBJ2-7, with 11 bases aligning to TRBD2. The V gene's germline CDR1 is MNHNS and CDR2 SASEGT. The CDR3 covers 14 residues. V was clipped by 6 bases and J by 4 bases; unmatched bases: 5. The DNA of the CDR3 is TGTGCCAGCAGATTGGGACTAGCGGAGTACGAGCAGTACTTC. It encodes CASRLGLAEYEQYF.

The rearrangement links TRBV5-6 to TRBJ1-1; D not certain. The CDR3 is 14 amino acids. V was shortened by 1 base and J by 2 bases, with 9 bases between the two germline ends. Germline V gene sequence: CDR1 SGHDT, CDR2 YYEEEE. The CDR3 region is CASSLPNQNTEAFF. CDR3 in DNA: TGTGCCAGCAGCTTGCCCAACCAAAACACTGAAGCTTTCTTT.

The chain uses TRBV28 and TRBJ2-3; maybe TRBD2 (5 bases). The CDR3 length is 15 residues. Per germline, CDR1 MDHEN and CDR2 SYDVKM. V lost 2 bases and J 7 bases, leaving 16 bases between the germline ends. In DNA form, the CDR3 reads TGTGCCAGCAGTTTACTGCGGAGGTCTGCGTATACGCAGTATTTT. Protein sequence: CASSLLRRSAYTQYF.

The chain couples TRBV9 to TRBJ2-2; weak D call: TRBD1 (5 bases). The CDR3 loop spans 16 amino acids. Germline-derived CDR1 and CDR2 are SGDLS and YYNGEE. V shed 0 bases and J shed 4 bases, with 13 bases lying between them. The CDR3 region is CASSVVVGLSTGELFF. CDR3 bases: TGTGCCAGCAGCGTAGTGGTGGGGCTGAGCACCGGGGAGCTGTTTTTT.

This clone was detected only a few times. The V and J genes are TRBV9 and TRBJ1-4; 7 bases are a match to TRBD1. CDR1 is SGDLS and CDR2 is YYNGEE in the germline V gene. CDR3 length equals 12 residues. V gave up 1 base and J gave up 10 bases; unmatched junction bases: 1. CDR3 region: CASSVQGGKLFF. CDR3 in DNA: TGTGCCAGCAGCGTACAGGGGGGAAAACTGTTTTTT.

V usage is TRBV19 and J usage is TRBJ2-1; 12 bases map to TRBD2. The germline gives CDR1 LNHDA, CDR2 SQIVND (reference sequence). The CDR3 is made up of 17 amino acids. V shed 1 base and J 5 bases; nucleotides not matched to a gene: 6. Here the CDR3 DNA reads TGTGCCAGTAGTATAGCCAGGGGGACTAGCGGGCACAATGAGCAGTTCTTC. This gives the protein CASSIARGTSGHNEQFF.

This clone is a singleton in its sample. The V gene is TRBV2, the J gene TRBJ2-1; D gene uncertain. The CDR3 is 15 residues long. V was clipped by 4 bases and J by 0 bases, with 10 bases between them. CDR1 is SNHLY, CDR2 FYNNEI, per germline. DNA of the CDR3: TGTGCCAGCAGTGGAACTCGGAGCTCCTACAATGAGCAGTTCTTC. Its protein is CASSGTRSSYNEQFF.

This sequence joins TRBV7-9 and TRBJ1-1; no clear D. Germline V CDR1 and CDR2: SEHNR, FQNEAQ (reference sequence). The V end was cut by 0 bases, the J end by 0 bases, with 11 bases between. The CDR3 spans 16 residues. This CDR3 reads CASSLAGQVMNTEAFF. In DNA form, the CDR3 reads TGTGCCAGCAGCTTAGCTGGGCAGGTCATGAACACTGAAGCTTTCTTT.

The J gene is TRBJ2-3, the V gene TRBV4-3; TRBD2 matches at 8 bases. Germline values: CDR1 LGHNA, CDR2 YSLEER. CDR3 length: 17 residues. V lost 0 bases and J lost 1; bases outside the gene matches: 6. The DNA for the CDR3 is TGCGCCAGCAGCCAAGATCTTCGAGCGGGGGGCACAGATACGCAGTATTTT. This gives the protein CASSQDLRAGGTDTQYF.